The source of this T cell receptor (beta chain) is a study of T cell changes during pregnancy in multiple sclerosis. Germline lookup yields CDR1 SGDLS and CDR2 YYNGEE. This CDR3 spans 13 amino acids. The ends were cut back, 2 bases at V and 4 bases at J, with 6 bases in the middle. Profiling relied on immunoSEQ multiplex PCR, and the TCRdb table lists in-frame clones only, not all of them. Of about 44,000 clones in the sample, more than 90% were seen once. Specimen: CD4+ T cells from peripheral blood mononuclear cells, collected in the first trimester of pregnancy. The origin of this receptor is a female donor with multiple sclerosis, enrolled in a pregnancy study. The rearrangement links TRBV9 to TRBJ1-4; D unclear. For the CDR3, the DNA is TGTGCCAGCAGCGTTAACGGTAATGAAAAACTGTTTTTT. This codes for CASSVNGNEKLFF.